This record covers a single T cell receptor (beta chain). Its specificity is unknown. The data stem from a study of Ad26.COV2.S vaccination and SARS-CoV-2 variants. V shed 5 bases and J 8 bases; nucleotides not matched to a gene: 5. Germline V gene lookup returns CDR1 SGHDT and CDR2 YYEEEE. This CDR3 region has 14 residues. Study-wide points: Recipients of vaccine and of placebo showed similar breadth of their non-spike TCR repertoires. Possible underestimation of total T cell responses by the TCR breadth and depth analyses was noted.

Assay: immunoSEQ multiplex PCR; the TCRdb copy retains only in-frame clones and omits some. This table holds some 190,000 clones, approximately 88% found once. The chain combines TRBV5-6 with TRBJ1-6, with 9 bases aligning to TRBD1. Sequencing used peripheral blood, obtained after recovery from COVID-19. The receptor comes from a human donor who had recovered from COVID-19. The CDR3 coding sequence is TGTGCCAGCAGACCGGGACAGGGTTATTCACCCCTCCACTTT. It yields the protein CASRPGQGYSPLHF.